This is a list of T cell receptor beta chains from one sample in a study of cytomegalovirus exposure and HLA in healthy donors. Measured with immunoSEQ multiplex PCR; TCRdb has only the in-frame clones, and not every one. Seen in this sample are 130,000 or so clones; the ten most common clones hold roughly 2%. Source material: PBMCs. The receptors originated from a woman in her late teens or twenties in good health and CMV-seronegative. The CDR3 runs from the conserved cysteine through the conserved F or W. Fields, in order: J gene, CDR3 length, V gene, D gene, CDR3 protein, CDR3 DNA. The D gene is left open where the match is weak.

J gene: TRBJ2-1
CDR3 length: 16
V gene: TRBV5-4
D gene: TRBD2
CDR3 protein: CASSLDGGGYYNEQFF
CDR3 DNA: TGTGCCAGCAGCTTGGACGGGGGGGGCTACTACAATGAGCAGTTCTTC

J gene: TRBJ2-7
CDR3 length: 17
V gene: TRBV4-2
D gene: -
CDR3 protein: CASSQTLTQGSSYEQYF
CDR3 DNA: TGTGCCAGCAGCCAAACCCTGACCCAGGGCAGCTCCTACGAGCAGTACTTC

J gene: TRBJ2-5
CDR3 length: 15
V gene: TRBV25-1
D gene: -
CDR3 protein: CASSVPAGGQETQYF
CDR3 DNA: TGTGCCAGCAGTGTCCCGGCAGGGGGGCAAGAGACCCAGTACTTC

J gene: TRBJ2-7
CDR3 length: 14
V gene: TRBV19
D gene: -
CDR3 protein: CASSIALSSYEQYF
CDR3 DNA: TGTGCCAGTAGTATAGCCTTGAGCTCCTACGAGCAGTACTTC

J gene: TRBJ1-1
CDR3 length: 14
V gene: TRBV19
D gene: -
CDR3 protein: CASSNGIMNTEAFF
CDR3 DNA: TGTGCCAGTTCCAACGGTATTATGAACACTGAAGCTTTCTTT

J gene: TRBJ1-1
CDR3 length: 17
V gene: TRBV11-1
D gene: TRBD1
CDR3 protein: CASSLDLLRDRGTEAFF
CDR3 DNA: TGTGCCAGCAGCTTAGACCTTCTCCGGGACAGGGGGACTGAAGCTTTCTTT

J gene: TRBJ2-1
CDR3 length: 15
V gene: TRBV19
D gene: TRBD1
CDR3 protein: CASRPGQGNYNEQFF
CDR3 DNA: TGTGCCAGTAGACCGGGACAGGGGAACTACAATGAGCAGTTCTTC

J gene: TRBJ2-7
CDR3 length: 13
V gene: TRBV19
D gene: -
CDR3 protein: CASSIGVGVEQYF
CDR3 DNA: TGTGCCAGTAGTATAGGAGTAGGGGTCGAGCAGTACTTC

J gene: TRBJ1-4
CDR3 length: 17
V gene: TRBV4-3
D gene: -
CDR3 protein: CASSQDRGQPGDEKLFF
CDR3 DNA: TGCGCCAGCAGCCAAGATCGGGGACAACCCGGGGATGAAAAACTGTTTTTT

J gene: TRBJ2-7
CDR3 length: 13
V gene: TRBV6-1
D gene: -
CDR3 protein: CASSESPEYEQYF
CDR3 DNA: TGTGCCAGCAGTGAAAGTCCGGAGTACGAGCAGTACTTC

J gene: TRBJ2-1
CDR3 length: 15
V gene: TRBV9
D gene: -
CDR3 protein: CASSVQRVSYDEQFF
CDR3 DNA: TGTGCCAGCAGCGTACAGAGGGTGTCATACGATGAGCAGTTCTTC

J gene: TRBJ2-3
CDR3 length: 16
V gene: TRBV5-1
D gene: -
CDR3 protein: CASSLPLADHTDTQYF
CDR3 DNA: TGCGCCAGCAGCTTGCCTTTAGCGGACCACACAGATACGCAGTATTTT

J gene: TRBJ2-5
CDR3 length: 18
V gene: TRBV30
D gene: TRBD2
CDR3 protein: CAWSALRTSGRAQETQYF
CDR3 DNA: TGTGCCTGGAGTGCTCTTCGGACTAGCGGGAGGGCCCAGGAGACCCAGTACTTC

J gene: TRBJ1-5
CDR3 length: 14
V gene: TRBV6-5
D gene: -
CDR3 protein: CASKKGRGNQPQHF
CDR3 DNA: TGTGCCAGCAAGAAGGGGCGGGGAAATCAGCCCCAGCATTTT

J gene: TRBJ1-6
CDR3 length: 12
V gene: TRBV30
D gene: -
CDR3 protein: CAWSPGNSPLHF
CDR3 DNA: TGTGCCTGGAGTCCAGGGAATTCACCCCTCCACTTT

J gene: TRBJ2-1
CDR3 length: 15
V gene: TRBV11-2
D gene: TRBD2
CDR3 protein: CASSLGTSGYNEQFF
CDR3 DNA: TGTGCCAGCAGCTTAGGGACTAGCGGATACAATGAGCAGTTCTTC

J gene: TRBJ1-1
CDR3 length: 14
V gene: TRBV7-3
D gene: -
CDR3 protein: CASSLMSGNTEAFF
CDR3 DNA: TGTGCCAGCAGCTTAATGTCCGGGAACACTGAAGCTTTCTTT

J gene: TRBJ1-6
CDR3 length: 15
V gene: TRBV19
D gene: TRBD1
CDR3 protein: CATRRRDRDDSPLHF
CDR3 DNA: TGTGCCACCCGCCGCCGGGACAGGGATGATTCACCCCTCCACTTT

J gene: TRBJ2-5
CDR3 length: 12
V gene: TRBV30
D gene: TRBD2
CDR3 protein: CAWGRGGETQYF
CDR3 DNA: TGTGCCTGGGGCCGCGGGGGAGAGACCCAGTACTTC

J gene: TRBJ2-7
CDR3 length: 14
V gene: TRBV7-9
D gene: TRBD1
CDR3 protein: CASSLRQGYYEQYF
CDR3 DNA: TGTGCCAGCAGCTTAAGACAGGGGTACTACGAGCAGTACTTC

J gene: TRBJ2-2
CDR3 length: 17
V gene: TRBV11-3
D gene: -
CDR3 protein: CASSPFGQTPLTGELFF
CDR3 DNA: TGTGCCAGCAGCCCCTTTGGGCAAACCCCCTTGACCGGGGAGCTGTTTTTT

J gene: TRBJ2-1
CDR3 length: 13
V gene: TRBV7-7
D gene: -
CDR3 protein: CASSLGYGNEQFF
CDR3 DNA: TGTGCCAGCAGCTTAGGGTACGGCAATGAGCAGTTCTTC

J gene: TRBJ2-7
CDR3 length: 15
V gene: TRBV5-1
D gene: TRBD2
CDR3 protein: CASSLGGSSSYEQYF
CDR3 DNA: TGCGCCAGCAGCTTGGGCGGGAGCAGCTCCTACGAGCAGTACTTC

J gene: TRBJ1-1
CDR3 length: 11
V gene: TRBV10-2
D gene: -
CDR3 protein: CASRNGVEAFF
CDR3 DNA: TGCGCCAGCAGGAACGGTGTTGAAGCTTTCTTT

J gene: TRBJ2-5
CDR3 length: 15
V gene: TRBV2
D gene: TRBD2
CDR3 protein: CASSGTSGRVETQYF
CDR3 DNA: TGTGCCAGCAGCGGAACTAGCGGGAGGGTGGAGACCCAGTACTTC

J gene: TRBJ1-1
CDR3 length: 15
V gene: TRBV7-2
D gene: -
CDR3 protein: CASSLAGGGNTEAFF
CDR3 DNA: TGTGCCAGCAGCTTGGCGGGAGGAGGGAACACTGAAGCTTTCTTT

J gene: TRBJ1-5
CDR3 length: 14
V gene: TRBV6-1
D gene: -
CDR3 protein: CASTDGRDSAPQHF
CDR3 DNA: TGTGCCAGCACGGACGGTAGGGACTCCGCGCCCCAGCATTTT

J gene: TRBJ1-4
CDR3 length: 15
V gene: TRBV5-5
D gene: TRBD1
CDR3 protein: CASSLMGQGHEKLFF
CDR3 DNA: TGTGCCAGCAGCTTAATGGGACAGGGTCATGAAAAACTGTTTTTT

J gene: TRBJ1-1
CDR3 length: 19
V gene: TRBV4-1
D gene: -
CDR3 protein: CASSPPGRGFGPRRFEAFF
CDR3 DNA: TGCGCCAGCAGCCCCCCGGGGAGGGGGTTTGGACCAAGGAGATTTGAAGCTTTCTTT

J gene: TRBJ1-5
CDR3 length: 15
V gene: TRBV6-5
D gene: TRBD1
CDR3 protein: CASRPQGQSNQPQHF
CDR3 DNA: TGTGCCAGCAGACCACAGGGGCAGAGCAATCAGCCCCAGCATTTT

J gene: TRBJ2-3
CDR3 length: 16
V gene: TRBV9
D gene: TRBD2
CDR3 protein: CASNPISAGAGDTQYF
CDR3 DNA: TGTGCCAGCAATCCTATCTCGGCGGGAGCGGGAGATACGCAGTATTTT

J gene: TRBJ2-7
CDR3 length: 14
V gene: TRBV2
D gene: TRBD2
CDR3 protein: CASSERAGGYEQYF
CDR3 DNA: TGTGCCAGCAGTGAACGGGCGGGAGGTTACGAGCAGTACTTC

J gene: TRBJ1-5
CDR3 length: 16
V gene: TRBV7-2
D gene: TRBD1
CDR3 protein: CASSVQGAHSNQPQHF
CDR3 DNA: TGTGCCAGCAGCGTTCAGGGGGCACATAGCAATCAGCCCCAGCATTTT

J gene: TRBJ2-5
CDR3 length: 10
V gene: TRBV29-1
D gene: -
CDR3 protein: CSVALEAQYF
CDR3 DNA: TGCAGCGTTGCACTCGAGGCCCAGTACTTC

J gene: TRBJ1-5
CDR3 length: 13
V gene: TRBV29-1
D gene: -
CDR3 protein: CSVQQGSGQPQHF
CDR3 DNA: TGCAGCGTTCAACAGGGATCAGGGCAGCCCCAGCATTTT

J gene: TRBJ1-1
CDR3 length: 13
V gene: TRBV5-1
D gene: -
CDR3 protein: CASSFGEITEAFF
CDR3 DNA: TGCGCCAGCAGCTTTGGGGAGATCACTGAAGCTTTCTTT

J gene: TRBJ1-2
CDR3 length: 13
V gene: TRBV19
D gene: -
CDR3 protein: CASFNQGNYGYTF
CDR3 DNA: TGTGCCAGTTTCAATCAGGGGAACTATGGCTACACCTTC

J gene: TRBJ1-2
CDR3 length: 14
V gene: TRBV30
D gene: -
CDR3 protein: CAWEPQDGVSGYTF
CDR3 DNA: TGTGCCTGGGAGCCGCAGGACGGGGTCAGCGGCTACACCTTC

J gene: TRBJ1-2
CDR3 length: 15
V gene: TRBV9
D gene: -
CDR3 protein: CASSSLPTHPGGYTF
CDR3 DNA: TGTGCCAGCAGCTCCCTGCCAACTCACCCCGGGGGCTACACCTTC